This TCR beta chain was documented in a study of T cells in localized non-small cell lung cancer. Sequencing was performed with immunoSEQ multiplex PCR; in TCRdb, only in-frame clones are kept and a portion is missing. Here the sample spans 2,500 to 3,000 clones, roughly 28% being singletons. Adjacent lung was taken at least 2 cm from the tumor margin, free of atypia. As concerns this clone: Its antigen is unidentified.

General study results and limits: Of the top 100 tumor clones, median approximately 50 were in adjacent lung, 25 to 35 among its top 100. There was higher T cell clonality in uninvolved adjacent lung than in tumor, and it was highest there.

CDR1 is MNHGY and CDR2 is SAAAGT in the germline V gene. Trimming removed 5 bases from V and 1 base from J; junction bases left unmatched: 5. The CDR3 length is 15 residues. The V gene is TRBV6-8, the J gene TRBJ1-1, with 9 bases fitting TRBD1. The sample consisted of normal lung tissue next to the tumor, taken before any cancer treatment. This TCR derives from a woman aged 35-70 years with stage II squamous cell lung carcinoma. CDR3 coding DNA: TGTGCCAGCAGTACCCCGGGACAGGGGAACACTGAAGCTTTCTTT. Amino acids: CASSTPGQGNTEAFF.